This is a list of T cell receptor beta chains from one sample in a study of CD8 T cells in ankylosing spondylitis. TCRdb fed the 5' RACE reads into MiXCR, producing one record per CDR3 protein. The sample lists hundreds of thousands of distinct CDR3 sequences; 9.5% to 15% were seen once. Specimen: blood, either unsorted or a sorted T cell fraction (not recorded which). The receptor source for this set is a male donor with ankylosing spondylitis. Each CDR3 is given with its conserved first and last residue. D genes are given only for firm matches. Size is stated for part of the rows, as once, few or many counts, or as a class when the clone is expanded.

CDR3aa | CDR3nt | abundance | j_gene | len | d_gene | v_gene
CASPPRGGEETQYF | TGTGCCAGCCCCCCGCGCGGGGGCGAAGAGACCCAGTACTTC | - | TRBJ2-5 | 14 | - | TRBV7-9
CASSPGPSDTGELFF | TGTGCCAGCAGTCCGGGACCCTCGGACACCGGGGAGCTGTTTTTT | few | TRBJ2-2 | 15 | - | TRBV2
CASSPGSGTEREQYF | TGCGCCAGCAGCCCAGGGTCTGGGACCGAACGCGAGCAGTACTTC | few | TRBJ2-7 | 15 | - | TRBV5-1
CASRQGATNEKLFF | TGTGCCAGCAGACAGGGCGCAACTAATGAAAAACTGTTTTTT | few | TRBJ1-4 | 14 | - | TRBV7-9
CASSEDRAGGYTF | TGTGCCAGCAGTGAGGACAGGGCCGGGGGCTACACCTTC | few | TRBJ1-2 | 13 | TRBD1 | TRBV6-1
CASSVTQTTNEKLFF | TGTGCCAGCAGTGTGACGCAAACAACTAATGAAAAACTGTTTTTT | - | TRBJ1-4 | 15 | - | TRBV2
CASSFTGGGLYNEQFF | TGTGCCAGCAGTTTCACGGGAGGGGGACTTTACAATGAGCAGTTCTTC | - | TRBJ2-1 | 16 | TRBD2 | TRBV28
CATSRDRLAVNTGELFF | TGTGCCACCAGCAGAGATCGACTAGCTGTTAACACCGGGGAGCTGTTTTTT | - | TRBJ2-2 | 17 | TRBD2 | TRBV15
CATSRESRGSSYNSPLHF | TGTGCCACCAGCAGAGAATCGAGAGGGTCATCCTATAATTCACCCCTCCACTTT | many | TRBJ1-6 | 18 | - | TRBV15
CASSQDWRRAYSYNEQFF | TGTGCCAGCAGCCAAGATTGGAGGCGGGCTTACTCCTACAATGAGCAGTTCTTC | - | TRBJ2-1 | 18 | - | TRBV3-1
CASSLGRAAYEQYF | TGTGCCAGCAGTTTGGGCCGGGCCGCCTACGAGCAGTACTTC | few | TRBJ2-7 | 14 | - | TRBV27
CCARGIGAGWQETQYF | TGCTGTGCTAGGGGGATAGGGGCGGGTTGGCAAGAGACCCAGTACTTC | - | TRBJ2-5 | 16 | - | TRBV20-1
CASSLDYAQTTQYF | TGTGCCAGCAGCTTGGACTATGCACAGACGACGCAGTATTTT | - | TRBJ2-3 | 14 | - | TRBV5-6
CASRWGFSTDTQYF | TGTGCCAGCCGGTGGGGGTTTAGCACAGATACGCAGTATTTT | few | TRBJ2-3 | 14 | - | TRBV12-3/TRBV12-4
CASSQFQGGGETQYF | TGTGCCAGCAGCCAATTCCAGGGCGGCGGCGAGACCCAGTACTTC | few | TRBJ2-5 | 15 | - | TRBV3-1
CASAWRGPYNEQFF | TGTGCCTCGGCTTGGCGGGGACCCTACAATGAGCAGTTCTTC | many | TRBJ2-1 | 14 | - | TRBV6-2/TRBV6-3
CASSLSGGPETQYF | TGCGCCAGCAGCTTGTCGGGAGGGCCTGAGACCCAGTACTTC | - | TRBJ2-5 | 14 | TRBD2 | TRBV5-1
CASSEDEQGYQPQHF | TGTGCCAGCAGTGAAGATGAACAGGGATATCAGCCCCAGCATTTT | - | TRBJ1-5 | 15 | - | TRBV2
CASTRARGRDEKLFF | TGTGCCAGCACCAGGGCCAGGGGGCGCGATGAAAAACTGTTTTTT | - | TRBJ1-4 | 15 | TRBD1 | TRBV7-8
CASSSGTSGRVQDTQYF | TGCGCCAGCAGCTCCGGGACTAGCGGGAGGGTCCAAGATACGCAGTATTTT | - | TRBJ2-3 | 17 | TRBD2 | TRBV5-1
CASSQPGQTPAHAYGYTF | TGTGCCAGCTCTCAACCGGGACAGACTCCGGCCCACGCATATGGCTACACCTTC | few | TRBJ1-2 | 18 | TRBD1 | TRBV18
CATSDSGPNSGANVLTF | TGTGCCACCAGTGATTCGGGACCGAACTCTGGGGCCAACGTCCTGACTTTC | many | TRBJ2-6 | 17 | - | TRBV24-1
CSARDTDGRFTEAFF | TGCAGTGCTAGAGACACGGACGGCCGGTTCACTGAAGCTTTCTTT | - | TRBJ1-1 | 15 | - | TRBV20-1
CASSLQGAIIHEQYF | TGTGCCAGCAGTCTTCAGGGGGCGATAATCCACGAGCAGTACTTC | - | TRBJ2-7 | 15 | TRBD1 | TRBV12-3/TRBV12-4
CASKSGPPNSYNEQFF | TGTGCCAGCAAGAGTGGACCCCCCAACTCCTACAATGAGCAGTTCTTC | - | TRBJ2-1 | 16 | - | TRBV5-5
CASSFRWFDEQFF | TGTGCCAGCAGTTTCCGCTGGTTCGATGAGCAGTTCTTC | - | TRBJ2-1 | 13 | - | TRBV27
CASSSSDQNIQYF | TGTGCCAGCAGCTCTTCTGACCAAAACATTCAGTACTTC | - | TRBJ2-4 | 13 | - | TRBV7-2
CASSLFGGVGNTEAFF | TGTGCCAGCAGTTTATTTGGGGGGGTTGGCAACACTGAAGCTTTCTTT | - | TRBJ1-1 | 16 | - | TRBV12-3/TRBV12-4
CSASLGDEQFF | TGCAGTGCTTCCTTGGGGGATGAGCAGTTCTTC | - | TRBJ2-1 | 11 | - | TRBV20-1
CATSRDMEGLTEAFF | TGTGCCACCAGCAGAGATATGGAGGGTCTAACTGAAGCTTTCTTT | - | TRBJ1-1 | 15 | - | TRBV15
CASSFTSDSPQYF | TGTGCCAGCAGCTTCACTAGCGACTCCCCGCAGTATTTT | few | TRBJ2-3 | 13 | TRBD2 | TRBV6-6
CASSLGGQGSYEAFF | TGTGCCAGCAGTTTAGGAGGACAGGGGTCTTATGAAGCTTTCTTT | many | TRBJ1-1 | 15 | TRBD1 | TRBV12-3/TRBV12-4
CASSLEGVNYGYTF | TGTGCCAGCAGTTTAGAGGGGGTTAACTATGGCTACACCTTC | - | TRBJ1-2 | 14 | - | TRBV12-3/TRBV12-4
CSASRGTGGDEQYF | TGCAGTGCTTCCCGTGGGACAGGGGGCGACGAGCAGTACTTC | few | TRBJ2-7 | 14 | TRBD1 | TRBV20-1
CASSLFGGENTEAFF | TGTGCCAGCAGCTTATTCGGCGGAGAGAACACTGAAGCTTTCTTT | few | TRBJ1-1 | 15 | - | TRBV7-8
CASSIDGTALETEAFF | TGCGCCAGCAGCATCGACGGGACAGCCTTGGAAACTGAAGCTTTCTTT | few | TRBJ1-1 | 16 | TRBD1 | TRBV5-1
CASSQAQQGNTGELFF | TGTGCCAGCAGCCAAGCGCAACAGGGGAACACCGGGGAGCTGTTTTTT | - | TRBJ2-2 | 16 | - | TRBV4-2
CASSPRTPGVGEQFF | TGTGCCAGCTCACCAAGGACCCCCGGGGTTGGTGAGCAGTTCTTC | - | TRBJ2-1 | 15 | - | TRBV18
CSARVAEGQPTNEKLFF | TGCAGTGCTAGGGTTGCGGAGGGGCAGCCAACTAATGAAAAACTGTTTTTT | - | TRBJ1-4 | 17 | - | TRBV20-1
CASSSGTSFSPDTQYF | TGTGCCAGCTCTAGCGGGACTAGTTTCAGCCCAGATACGCAGTATTTT | few | TRBJ2-3 | 16 | TRBD2 | TRBV2
CSAPWTGGGNTIYF | TGCAGTGCACCTTGGACAGGAGGTGGAAACACCATATATTTT | few | TRBJ1-3 | 14 | TRBD1 | TRBV20-1
CSASAPDSYSGNTIYF | TGCAGTGCTAGCGCCCCGGACAGTTACTCTGGAAACACCATATATTTT | many | TRBJ1-3 | 16 | - | TRBV20-1
CSYRGIDTQYF | TGCAGCTACAGGGGGATAGATACGCAGTATTTT | - | TRBJ2-3 | 11 | TRBD1 | TRBV29-1
CASSGGGLEAFF | TGTGCCAGCAGCGGCGGGGGCTTAGAAGCTTTCTTT | few | TRBJ1-1 | 12 | - | TRBV7-9
CASSLQGRYNEKLFF | TGTGCCAGCAGCTTACAGGGAAGATATAATGAAAAACTGTTTTTT | few | TRBJ1-4 | 15 | - | TRBV7-8